The 32 T cell receptor beta chains below were found in one sample sequenced in a study of beta chain features in type 1 diabetes. Expressed TCRB transcripts were sequenced after all isolated RNA was converted to cDNA. Method: immunoSEQ multiplex PCR; TCRdb's copy keeps in-frame clones and lacks some. The data contain fewer than 45,000 clones, almost 65% of them seen just once; the ten biggest clones take up under 2.5%. Sequences were obtained from Tregs from blood. Receptors originate from a woman aged 25 to 39 in good health.

This clone was found a few times. The rearrangement links TRBV7-2 to TRBJ2-4, with 10 bases lining up with TRBD1. Germline CDR1 and CDR2: SGHTA and FQGNSA. CDR3 length: 16 residues. V shed 1 base and J 4 bases; nucleotides not matched to a gene: 4. The CDR3 DNA reads TGTGCCAGCAGCTTAGTTATGGGACAGGGGAAAAACATTCAGTACTTC. Translating gives CASSLVMGQGKNIQYF.

This clone occurred a few times. The chain is built from TRBV7-9 and TRBJ2-7; perhaps TRBD2 as D (5 bases). The CDR3 sequence is 12 residues long. From germline, CDR1 is SEHNR and CDR2 FQNEAQ (reference sequence). Trimming removed 5 bases at V and 7 bases at J, with 12 bases between. CDR3 loop: CASSVTGIEQYF. The CDR3 DNA reads TGTGCCAGCAGCGTAACCGGGATTGAGCAGTACTTC.

In its sample, this clone was seen a few times. V usage is TRBV7-9 and J usage is TRBJ2-1; TRBD2 matches at 12 bases. Germline loops: CDR1 SEHNR, CDR2 FQNEAQ (reference sequence). The J segment lost 3 bases and the V segment lost 3 bases, leaving 3 bases of the junction unmatched. This CDR3 region has 16 residues. The CDR3 DNA sequence: TGTGCCAGCAGCTTCCGGACTAGCGGGGTCTACAATGAGCAGTTCTTC. It is translated as CASSFRTSGVYNEQFF.

A note on this clone: The sample contains more than one DNA sequence encoding this CDR3. The chain is built from TRBV19 and TRBJ1-1; 8 nucleotides match TRBD1. The CDR3 runs 14 residues. The V and J ends lost 8 bases and 5 bases, in that order; junction bases with no gene match: 10. Germline V gene data show CDR1 as LNHDA and CDR2 as SQIVND (reference sequence). The DNA of the CDR3 is TGTGCCAGTTCACAGGGGGGAGGTCGTACTGAAGCTTTCTTT. The encoded protein is CASSQGGGRTEAFF.

The CDR3 loop is CASGGGLSSYNEQFF. CDR3 bases: TGCGCCAGCGGTGGCGGCCTTAGCTCCTACAATGAGCAGTTCTTC. The rearrangement links TRBV5-1 to TRBJ2-1; D is undetermined. This CDR3 is built from 15 residues. Germline V gives CDR1 SGHRS, CDR2 YFSETQ. The germline V and J ends were trimmed by 7 bases and 0 bases, with 14 bases remaining between them.

V gene TRBV6-6 combines with J gene TRBJ1-1, with D possibly being TRBD1 (6 bases). CDR3 size: 13 residues. V dropped 7 bases and J dropped 2 bases, with 11 bases sitting between them. CDR1 is MNHNY and CDR2 is SVGAGI in the germline V gene (reference sequence). The DNA of the CDR3 is TGTGCCAGCAAGGGGGGGGCTAACACTGAAGCTTTCTTT. Amino acids: CASKGGANTEAFF.

The V gene is TRBV5-6, the J gene TRBJ2-5, with 7 bases identical to TRBD2. CDR1 and CDR2 (germline): SGHDT, YYEEEE. The V gene end was trimmed by 5 bases and the J gene end by 5 bases; junction bases not matched to a gene: 15. The CDR3 length is 16 residues. CDR3 sequence reads: CASSYDRSGIGETQYF. In DNA form, the CDR3 reads TGTGCCAGCAGTTATGACCGAAGCGGGATCGGGGAGACCCAGTACTTC.

V and J are TRBV5-1 and TRBJ2-6; D remains ambiguous. The CDR3 is made up of 15 amino acids. CDR1 and CDR2 from the germline V gene are SGHRS and YFSETQ. V was cut by 0 bases and J by 1 base, with 5 bases left in between. CDR3 amino acids: CASSLAPSGANVLTF. CDR3 sequence (DNA): TGCGCCAGCAGCTTGGCCCCGTCTGGGGCCAACGTCCTGACTTTC.

This chain uses TRBV5-1 with TRBJ2-5; a possible D gene is TRBD2 (6 bases). The V end was cut by 4 bases, the J end by 5 bases, with 24 bases between. The CDR3 is made up of 17 amino acids. CDR1 is SGHRS, CDR2 YFSETQ, per germline. CDR3 nucleotide sequence: TGCGCCAGCAGCGCCCTCCGGGACTCCCGTGCGCGTGAGACCCAGTACTTC. Its protein is CASSALRDSRARETQYF.

This clone came up once. The CDR3 loop is CASSLGQGRAADTQYF. In DNA, the CDR3 is TGTGCCAGCAGCTTAGGACAGGGTCGAGCAGCAGATACGCAGTATTTT. The genes are TRBV7-2 and TRBJ2-3; 7 nucleotides align to TRBD1. The CDR3 sequence is 16 residues long. The V gene's germline CDR1 is SGHTA and CDR2 FQGNSA. The junction had 8 bases not matched to a gene; V was cut back by 1 base and J by 4 bases. Supplemented by reference TRBV7-2 and TRBJ2-3, the full variable domain reads GAGVSQSPSNKVTEKGKDVELRCDPISGHTALYWYRQSLGQGLEFLIYFQGNSAPDKSGLPSDRFSAERTGGSVSTLTIQRTQQEDSAVYLCASSLGQGRAADTQYFGPGTRLTVL.

Here the CDR3 reads CASRGGGRLARTGISSGYTF. CDR3 bases: TGTGCCAGCAGGGGAGGGGGTCGCCTAGCTAGGACAGGGATTTCGAGTGGCTACACCTTC. V usage is TRBV7-8 and J usage is TRBJ1-2; the match to TRBD1 covers 8 bases. V gave up 6 bases and J gave up 7 bases; unmatched junction bases: 28. The CDR3 is made up of 20 amino acids. CDR1 is SGHVS and CDR2 is FQNEAQ in the germline V gene. Together with reference TRBV7-8 and TRBJ1-2, the CDR3 gives the full variable domain: GAGVSQSPRYKVAKRGQDVALRCDPISGHVSLFWYQQALGQGPEFLTYFQNEAQLDKSGLPSDRFFAERPEGSVSTLKIQRTQQEDSAVYLCASRGGGRLARTGISSGYTFGSGTRLTVV.

The chain has TRBV4-3 and TRBJ2-1, with D maybe TRBD2 (7 bases). The germline V and J ends were trimmed by 4 bases and 6 bases, with 13 bases remaining between them. The CDR3 runs to 14 residues. Germline assignment: CDR1 LGHNA and CDR2 YSLEER. This CDR3 reads CASSRGGAVNEQFF. In DNA, the CDR3 is TGCGCCAGCAGCCGGGGGGGGGCCGTCAATGAGCAGTTCTTC.

The chain combines TRBV7-9 with TRBJ2-1; D uncertain. The V end was cut by 1 base, the J end by 0 bases, with 7 bases between. The CDR3 contains 15 residues. Germline V gene data show CDR1 as SEHNR and CDR2 as FQNEAQ (reference sequence). The chain's CDR3 is CASSLGAGSYNEQFF. DNA for the CDR3: TGTGCCAGCAGCTTAGGGGCTGGCTCCTACAATGAGCAGTTCTTC.

The chain uses TRBV9 and TRBJ1-5; the match to TRBD1 covers 11 bases. The V segment lost 3 bases and the J segment 3 bases; nucleotides outside the gene matches: 5. Germline V lookup: CDR1 SGDLS, CDR2 YYNGEE. The CDR3 runs 16 residues. CDR3: CASSGRDRGTNQPQHF. CDR3 coding DNA: TGTGCCAGCAGCGGCCGGGACAGGGGGACCAATCAGCCCCAGCATTTT.

The table lists this clone with a count of one. This chain joins TRBV28 and TRBJ2-3; TRBD2 matches at 7 bases. Unmatched junction bases numbered 14, after V lost 6 bases and J lost 8 bases. There are 15 residues in the CDR3. The germline V gene has CDR1 MDHEN and CDR2 SYDVKM. The CDR3 nucleotides read TGTGCCAGCAGCCAACAAAAAGGGAGGGAAGGTACGCAGTATTTT. This gives the protein CASSQQKGREGTQYF. The full variable domain, rest sourced from reference TRBV28 and TRBJ2-3, is DVKVTQSSRYLVKRTGEKVFLECVQDMDHENMFWYRQDPGLGLRLIYFSYDVKMKEKGDIPEGYSVSREKKERFSLILESASTNQTSMYLCASSQQKGREGTQYFGPGTRLTVL.

This CDR3 reads CASSVAGGRAGGSQYF. CDR3 coding DNA: TGTGCCAGCAGCGTGGCGGGCGGGAGGGCCGGGGGGAGTCAGTATTTT. The chain joins TRBV9 to TRBJ2-3, with 9 positions matching TRBD2. Per germline, CDR1 SGDLS and CDR2 YYNGEE. Germline trimming cut 2 bases from V and 12 bases from J; bases unmatched to any gene: 16. This CDR3 is built from 16 residues.

The genes are TRBV7-9 and TRBJ2-1; tentative D call: TRBD2 (6 bases). Trimming cost V 1 base and J 4 bases, with 17 bases left between them. Germline V lookup: CDR1 SEHNR, CDR2 FQNEAQ (reference sequence). The CDR3 totals 17 residues. As DNA, the CDR3 is TGTGCCAGCAGCTTAGAATTGATCAGGAGCGGGTACAATGAGCAGTTCTTC. This translates into CASSLELIRSGYNEQFF.

This clone was picked up a small number of times. This chain joins TRBV30 and TRBJ1-5; D may be TRBD1 (6 bases). Germline loops: CDR1 GTSNPN, CDR2 SVGIG (reference sequence). Trimming shortened V by 4 bases and J by 9 bases, and 22 bases separated the two germline ends. There are 15 residues in the CDR3. This CDR3 is CAWTPPGQMGRPQHF. CDR3 bases: TGTGCCTGGACGCCTCCGGGACAAATGGGTCGGCCCCAGCATTTT.

V is TRBV7-3 and J is TRBJ2-2, with unresolved D. V lost 0 bases and J 10 bases, leaving 12 bases between the germline ends. This CDR3 is built from 14 residues. The germline CDR1 and CDR2 sequences are SGHTA and FQGTGA. CDR3 amino acids: CASSLTPQQSELFF. The CDR3 DNA is TGTGCCAGCAGCTTAACGCCACAGCAGTCGGAGCTGTTTTTT.

The chain combines TRBV2 with TRBJ2-1, with D possibly TRBD1 on 7 matching bases. With 7 bases removed from V and 15 bases from J, the gap between germline ends came to 22 bases. This CDR3 has 13 residues. Germline values: CDR1 SNHLY, CDR2 FYNNEI. CDR3 coding DNA: TGTGCCAGCAACAGGGCGGGAACAGGGGTCGGGTTCTTC. Translation gives CASNRAGTGVGFF.

CDR3 bases: TGTGCCAGCAGCTTTCACGCGGATAGCAATCAGCCCCAGCATTTT. Translating gives CASSFHADSNQPQHF. The chain recombines TRBV7-2 with TRBJ1-5; D gene unclear. This CDR3 is 15 amino acids long. The germline V gene has CDR1 SGHTA and CDR2 FQGNSA. Trimming removed 3 bases from V and 0 bases from J, with 9 bases in between. Complete variable domain (other parts from reference TRBV7-2 and TRBJ1-5): GAGVSQSPSNKVTEKGKDVELRCDPISGHTALYWYRQSLGQGLEFLIYFQGNSAPDKSGLPSDRFSAERTGGSVSTLTIQRTQQEDSAVYLCASSFHADSNQPQHFGDGTRLSIL.

The CDR3 is CASSLSDGRAYEQYF. In nucleotides, the CDR3 is TGTGCCAGCAGCCTGAGCGATGGCAGAGCCTACGAGCAGTACTTC. The genes are TRBV7-8 and TRBJ2-7; D call uncertain. V gave up 5 bases and J gave up 2 bases, with 16 bases separating them. Germline V gene sequence: CDR1 SGHVS, CDR2 FQNEAQ. The CDR3 has 15 amino acids.

This clone was detected only a few times. CDR3 in amino acids: CSVEPATSYYNEQFF. The DNA for the CDR3 is TGCAGCGTTGAACCGGCGACTAGCTACTACAATGAGCAGTTCTTC. V and J are TRBV29-1 and TRBJ2-1, with TRBD2 matching over 7 bases. The CDR3 runs 15 residues. Germline CDR1 reads SQVTM; CDR2 reads ANQGSEA. The V segment lost 2 bases and the J segment 3 bases; nucleotides outside the gene matches: 7.

This clone has just a few counts. The V gene is TRBV7-9, the J gene TRBJ2-7, with D hard to call. V lost 1 base to trimming and J lost 3 bases, with 7 bases between them. Looked up from germline, CDR1 is SEHNR and CDR2 is FQNEAQ (reference sequence). The length of the CDR3 is 13 residues. CDR3 nucleotide sequence: TGTGCCAGCAGCTTAGTCAACTTCTACGAGCAGTACTTC. Its translation: CASSLVNFYEQYF.

This clone was seen only a few times. The chain carries TRBV30 and TRBJ2-7; D gene unclear. Germline V lookup: CDR1 GTSNPN, CDR2 SVGIG (reference sequence). V lost 2 bases, J lost 4 bases, and 9 bases lay in between. The CDR3 runs 12 residues. The CDR3 here is CAWSQLQYEQYF. The CDR3 coding sequence is TGTGCCTGGAGTCAACTGCAATACGAGCAGTACTTC.

The chain employs TRBV5-6 and TRBJ2-7, with a tentative D call TRBD1 (5 bases). V was cut by 1 base and J by 8 bases, with 25 bases left in between. This CDR3 contains 17 residues. Germline V CDR1 and CDR2: SGHDT, YYEEEE. The CDR3 sequence: CASSLFRQYGNDPQQYF. The CDR3 nucleotides are TGTGCCAGCAGCTTGTTCCGACAGTACGGTAACGACCCTCAGCAGTACTTC.

The chain recombines TRBV6-5 with TRBJ1-2; D gene unclear. Per the germline V gene, CDR1 is MNHEY and CDR2 is SVGAGI. V lost 3 bases to trimming and J lost 3 bases, with 11 bases between them. The CDR3 extends over 14 amino acids. The CDR3 region has the DNA TGTGCCAGCAGTTATCTGGTTGGGCACTATGGCTACACCTTC. This codes for CASSYLVGHYGYTF.

This clone appeared once. The V and J genes are TRBV30 and TRBJ2-1; D might be TRBD2 (5 bases). Trimming left V 0 bases short and J 7 bases short, with 13 bases between. This CDR3 has 14 amino acids. Germline V CDR1 and CDR2: GTSNPN, SVGIG (reference sequence). CDR3 residues: CAWSVNGEWNEQFF. In DNA, the CDR3 is TGTGCCTGGAGTGTAAACGGGGAGTGGAATGAGCAGTTCTTC.

This clone is labeled medium-sized. This chain links TRBV6-6 with TRBJ1-4; 7 nucleotides align to TRBD1. CDR3 length equals 14 residues. Trimming removed 6 bases from V and 7 bases from J; junction bases left unmatched: 8. The germline V gene encodes CDR1 MNHNY and CDR2 SVGAGI (reference sequence). DNA for the CDR3: TGTGCCAGCAGAAACAGGGGAGTAGCTGAAAAACTGTTTTTT. This gives the protein CASRNRGVAEKLFF.

This clone came up a few times. The chain uses TRBV7-9 and TRBJ2-7; D not resolved. V gave up 1 base and J gave up 3 bases, with 13 bases separating them. Germline V lookup: CDR1 SEHNR, CDR2 FQNEAQ (reference sequence). The CDR3 loop spans 15 amino acids. For the CDR3, the DNA is TGTGCCAGCAGCTTAGGAGGCAGCTTAAGCTACGAGCAGTACTTC. Its protein is CASSLGGSLSYEQYF.

The chain couples TRBV7-2 to TRBJ2-7; the D is unclear. CDR1 and CDR2 (germline): SGHTA, FQGNSA. V was pared by 2 bases and J by 5 bases, with 7 bases between. This CDR3 comprises 12 residues. The DNA for the CDR3 is TGTGCCAGCAGCTTAAGCAGGAACGAGCAGTACTTC. Residues: CASSLSRNEQYF.

The chain links TRBV7-9 to TRBJ1-2; 10 positions match TRBD1. Germline CDR1 and CDR2: SEHNR and FQNEAQ (reference sequence). The CDR3 sequence is 14 residues long. Unmatched junction bases numbered 6, after V lost 6 bases and J lost 5 bases. CDR3 nucleotide sequence: TGTGCCAGCAGTTTCAGACAGGGGGCATATGGCTACACCTTC. Protein sequence: CASSFRQGAYGYTF.